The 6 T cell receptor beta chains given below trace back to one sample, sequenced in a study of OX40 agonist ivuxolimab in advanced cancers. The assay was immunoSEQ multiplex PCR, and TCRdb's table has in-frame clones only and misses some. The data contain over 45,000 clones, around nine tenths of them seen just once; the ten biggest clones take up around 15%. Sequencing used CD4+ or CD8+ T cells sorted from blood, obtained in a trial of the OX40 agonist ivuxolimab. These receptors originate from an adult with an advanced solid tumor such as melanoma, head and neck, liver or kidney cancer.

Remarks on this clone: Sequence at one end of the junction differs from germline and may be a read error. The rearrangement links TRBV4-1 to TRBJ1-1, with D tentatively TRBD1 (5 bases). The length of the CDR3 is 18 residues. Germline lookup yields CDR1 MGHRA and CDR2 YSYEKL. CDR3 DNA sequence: TGCGCCAGCAGACAAGGTGGGGGATTAAACACTTTGAACACTGAAGCTTTCTTT. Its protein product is CASRQGGGLNTLNTEAFF.

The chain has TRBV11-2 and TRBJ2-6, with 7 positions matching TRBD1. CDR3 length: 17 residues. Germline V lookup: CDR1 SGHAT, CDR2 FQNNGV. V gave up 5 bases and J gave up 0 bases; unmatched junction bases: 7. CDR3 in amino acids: CASSPRTGVSGANVLTF. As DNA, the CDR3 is TGTGCCAGCAGCCCCCGGACAGGCGTCTCTGGGGCCAACGTCCTGACTTTC.

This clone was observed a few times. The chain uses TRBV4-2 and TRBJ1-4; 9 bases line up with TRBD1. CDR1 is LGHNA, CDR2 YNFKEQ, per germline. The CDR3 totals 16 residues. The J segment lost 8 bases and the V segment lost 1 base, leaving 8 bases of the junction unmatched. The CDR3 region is CASSQATRQGGEKLFF. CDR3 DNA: TGTGCCAGCAGCCAAGCTACCCGACAGGGGGGAGAAAAACTGTTTTTT.

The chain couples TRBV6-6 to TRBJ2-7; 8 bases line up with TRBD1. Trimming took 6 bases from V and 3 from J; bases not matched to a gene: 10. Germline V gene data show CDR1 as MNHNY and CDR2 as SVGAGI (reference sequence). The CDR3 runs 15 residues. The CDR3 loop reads CASSANQGADYEQYF. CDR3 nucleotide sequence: TGTGCCAGCAGCGCGAACCAGGGGGCGGACTACGAGCAGTACTTC.

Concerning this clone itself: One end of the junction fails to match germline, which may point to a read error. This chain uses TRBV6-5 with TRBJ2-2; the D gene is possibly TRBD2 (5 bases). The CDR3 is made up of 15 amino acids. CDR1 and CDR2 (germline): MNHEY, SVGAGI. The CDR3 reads CASSYLSGNIGELFF. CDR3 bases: TGTGCCAGCAGTTATCTCTCCGGGAACATCGGGGAGCTGTTTTTT.

The chain's CDR3 is CASHRGPLGQVNEKLFF. The CDR3 bases are TGTGCCAGCCACAGGGGTCCCCTGGGCCAAGTTAATGAAAAACTGTTTTTT. V is TRBV7-3 and J is TRBJ1-4, with 7 bases fitting TRBD1. Germline loops: CDR1 SGHTA, CDR2 FQGTGA. The V gene end was trimmed by 8 bases and the J gene end by 4 bases; junction bases not matched to a gene: 16. The CDR3 runs to 17 residues.